These T cell receptor beta chains were read from a single sample in a study of CD8 T cells in ankylosing spondylitis. TCRdb analysed the 5' RACE reads with MiXCR anew, one entry per CDR3 protein. Here the sample spans fewer than 250,000 distinct CDR3 sequences, roughly a tenth being singletons. The sample comprised blood, either unsorted or a sorted T cell fraction (not recorded which). The receptors here all came from a male donor with ankylosing spondylitis or in good health (not recorded which). Both conserved end residues are part of each CDR3. A D gene is named only where the DNA matches it firmly. Some rows mark clone size as missing; the rest say once, few, many or name a class of expanded clone.

J gene,D gene,clone size,V gene,CDR3 protein,CDR3 DNA
TRBJ2-7,TRBD2,many,TRBV20-1,CSASGTSGSLDEQYF,TGCAGTGCTAGCGGGACTAGCGGGAGTCTGGACGAGCAGTACTTC
TRBJ1-2,TRBD1,many,TRBV5-1,CASSLTGGVYGYTF,TGCGCCAGCAGCTTGACAGGGGGCGTATATGGCTACACCTTC
TRBJ2-1,NA,many,TRBV4-1,CASSQDPGQGSYNEQFF,TGCGCCAGCAGCCAAGATCCAGGGCAGGGGTCCTACAATGAGCAGTTCTTC
TRBJ1-4,NA,many,TRBV18,CASSPINEPGPSLFF,TGTGCCAGCTCACCCATAAACGAACCGGGCCCAAGTCTGTTTTTT
TRBJ2-2,TRBD1,many,TRBV12-3/TRBV12-4,CASNFYRGPTGELFF,TGTGCCAGCAACTTCTACAGGGGGCCCACCGGGGAGCTGTTTTTT
TRBJ2-1,NA,NA,TRBV7-8,CASSSPLGTEQFF,TGTGCCAGCAGCTCTCCTTTGGGGACGGAGCAGTTCTTC
TRBJ2-4,TRBD2,few,TRBV7-8,CASRSGLAGGTKNIQYF,TGTGCCAGCAGGTCGGGACTAGCGGGAGGTACCAAAAACATTCAGTACTTC
TRBJ1-4,NA,NA,TRBV29-1,CSVQPTNEKLFF,TGCAGCGTGCAACCAACTAATGAAAAACTGTTTTTT
TRBJ2-5,NA,many,TRBV5-1,CASSLAWVGETQYF,TGCGCCAGCAGCTTGGCTTGGGTCGGCGAGACCCAGTACTTC
TRBJ1-1,NA,many,TRBV12-3/TRBV12-4,CASSSPRLEAFF,TGTGCCAGCAGTTCACCACGACTTGAAGCTTTCTTT
TRBJ2-1,NA,many,TRBV3-1,CASSQVLGRLGLANEQFF,TGTGCCAGCAGCCAAGTATTGGGGAGACTAGGGCTAGCTAATGAGCAGTTCTTC
TRBJ2-1,TRBD2,few,TRBV10-2,CASSEPGLAGVNEQFF,TGCGCCAGCAGTGAGCCTGGACTAGCGGGAGTGAATGAGCAGTTCTTC
TRBJ1-3,NA,many,TRBV5-6,CASSRTAYSGNTIYF,TGTGCCAGCAGCCGGACAGCTTACTCTGGAAACACCATATATTTT
TRBJ1-1,NA,many,TRBV5-1,CASSLVGMNTEAFF,TGCGCCAGCAGCTTGGTTGGGATGAACACTGAAGCTTTCTTT
TRBJ1-2,TRBD1,NA,TRBV5-1,CASSPTSPGQGLGYTF,TGCGCCAGCAGCCCCACCTCACCGGGACAGGGTTTGGGCTACACCTTC
TRBJ1-2,NA,few,TRBV28,CASSLTKDGYTF,TGTGCCAGCAGTTTAACCAAAGATGGCTACACCTTC
TRBJ1-5,NA,NA,TRBV21-1,CASSKGTHLPYFSNQPQHF,TGTGCCAGCAGCAAAGGGACACACTTACCCTACTTTAGCAATCAGCCCCAGCATTTT
TRBJ1-1,NA,once,TRBV25-1,CASSDPKGMGNTEAFF,TGTGCCAGCAGTGATCCTAAGGGTATGGGGAACACTGAAGCTTTCTTT